This T cell receptor (beta chain) was obtained from a study of T cell repertoires in cytomegalovirus infection. Overall study context: Epitope selection comprised recently identified HLA-C-restricted CMV epitopes and well-studied HLA-B-restricted CMV epitopes. Public TCR beta signatures indicated both CMV infection and matching HLA type.

In this sample, this clonotype turned up many times. Its antigen is unidentified. TCRdb re-called the reads through MiXCR, storing one row per CDR3 protein. The data contain about 920,000 distinct CDR3 sequences, roughly a third of them singletons. Study-level points and caveats: What dominated the ex vivo response were HLA-C-restricted CMV-specific TCR beta clonotypes. Of the TCR beta families, the public ones yielded a cumulative frequency that identified carriers of CMV plus the relevant HLA.

Trimming cost V 2 bases and J 5 bases; bases outside gene matches: 12. There are 17 residues in the CDR3. Looked up from germline, CDR1 is SGHTA and CDR2 is FQGNSA. The chain recombines TRBV7-2 with TRBJ2-5; 9 bases line up with TRBD1. Sample: cultured CD8+ T cells from PBMCs, taken from culture after CMV antigen stimulation. This TCR was recovered from a human donor in good health (CMV status not recorded). Some clones in this sample may be carry-over from other donors' samples. For the CDR3, the DNA is TGTGCCAGCAGCTTAATTCATCGGGACAGGGTTTGGGAGACCCAGTACTTC. Translated: CASSLIHRDRVWETQYF.